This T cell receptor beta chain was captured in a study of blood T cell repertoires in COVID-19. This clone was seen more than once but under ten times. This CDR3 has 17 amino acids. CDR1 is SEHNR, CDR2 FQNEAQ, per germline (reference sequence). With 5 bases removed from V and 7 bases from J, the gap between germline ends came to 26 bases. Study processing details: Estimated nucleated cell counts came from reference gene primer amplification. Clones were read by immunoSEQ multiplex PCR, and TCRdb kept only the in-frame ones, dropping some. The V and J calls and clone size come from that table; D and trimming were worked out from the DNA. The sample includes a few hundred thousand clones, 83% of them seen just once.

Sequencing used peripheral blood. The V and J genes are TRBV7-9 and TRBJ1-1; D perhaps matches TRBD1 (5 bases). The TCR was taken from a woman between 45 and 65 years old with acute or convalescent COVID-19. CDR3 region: CASSPANGGGWEYEAFF. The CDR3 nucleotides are TGTGCCAGCAGCCCAGCGAACGGGGGAGGATGGGAATATGAAGCTTTCTTT.